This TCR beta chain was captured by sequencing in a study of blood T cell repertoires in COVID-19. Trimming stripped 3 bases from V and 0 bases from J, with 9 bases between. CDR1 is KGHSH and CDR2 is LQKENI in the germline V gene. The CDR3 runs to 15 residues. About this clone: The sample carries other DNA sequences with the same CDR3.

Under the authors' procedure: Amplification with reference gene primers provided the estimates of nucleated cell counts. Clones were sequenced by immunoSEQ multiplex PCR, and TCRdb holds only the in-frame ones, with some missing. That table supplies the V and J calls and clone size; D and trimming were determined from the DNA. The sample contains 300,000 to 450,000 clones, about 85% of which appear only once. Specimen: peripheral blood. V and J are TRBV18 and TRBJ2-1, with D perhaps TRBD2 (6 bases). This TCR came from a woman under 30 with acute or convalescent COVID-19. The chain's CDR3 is CASSPGGSSYNEQFF. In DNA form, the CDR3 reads TGTGCCAGCTCACCGGGGGGAAGCTCCTACAATGAGCAGTTCTTC.